This T cell receptor beta chain was sequenced during a study of T-cell memory formation after mild COVID-19. Study results and limitations: The second-wave clones peaking on day 37 were not confirmed as SARS-CoV-2-specific. Shrinking CD4+ clones resided mostly in CM and EM, and CD8+ ones in EMRA.

TCRdb ran MiXCR on the 5' RACE reads and lists one entry per CDR3 protein. The sample records about 110,000 distinct CDR3 sequences, roughly a sixth being singletons. The CDR3 consists of 15 residues. Trimming took 3 bases from V and 2 from J, leaving 14 bases between them. Germline CDR1 and CDR2: LGHNA and YSLEER. With respect to this clonotype: Antigen specificity is unknown.

The chain carries TRBV4-3 and TRBJ2-7; D might be TRBD2 (6 bases). The clonotype comes from a man between 18 and 29 years old who had mild COVID-19 (a few samples of this study predate the infection). Cell type and time point are not known. The sequenced sample was PBMCs or a T cell subset sorted from them (not recorded which). CDR3 DNA sequence: TGCGCCAGCAGCCAGGAAAGGGACTCACCCTACGAGCAGTACTTC. Its protein product is CASSQERDSPYEQYF.